These 14 T cell receptor beta chains came from one sample sequenced in a study of T cells after yellow fever vaccination. From the 5' RACE reads, TCRdb called clonotypes with MiXCR, one entry per CDR3 protein. This table holds 620,000 or so distinct CDR3 sequences, 10% to 15% found once. The sequences come from PBMCs, collected on the day of the yellow fever booster vaccination. These receptors originate from a man aged 25 to 40 who received the YFV17D yellow fever vaccine.

This clonotype showed up just a few times. The J gene is TRBJ2-3, the V gene TRBV20-1; TRBD2 aligns across 7 bases. V dropped 0 bases and J dropped 6; count of bases not matched to a gene: 9. The germline V gene has CDR1 DFQATT and CDR2 SNEGSKA (reference sequence). CDR3 length: 15 amino acids. CDR3 residues: CSARDTRGRADTQYF. The CDR3 DNA reads TGCAGTGCTAGAGATACTCGCGGGAGAGCGGATACGCAGTATTTT.

There are a few counts of this clonotype. The chain is built from TRBV5-1 and TRBJ2-5, with D perhaps being TRBD1 or TRBD2 (5 bases each). The V gene lost 0 bases and the J gene lost 4 bases, with 13 bases spanning the gap. From germline, CDR1 is SGHRS and CDR2 YFSETQ. This CDR3 has 15 residues. The CDR3 bases are TGCGCCAGCAGCTTGGCCCGAGGTGGGGGAGAGACCCAGTACTTC. As protein: CASSLARGGGETQYF.

The rearrangement links TRBV5-1 to TRBJ1-4; possible D gene TRBD1, 6 bases. From germline, CDR1 is SGHRS and CDR2 YFSETQ. The CDR3 sequence is 15 residues long. V gave up 4 bases and J gave up 5 bases, with 15 bases separating them. The CDR3 nucleotides read TGCGCCAGCAGCGCGGACAGCCGAGAGAATGAAAAACTGTTTTTT. Translated, it gives CASSADSRENEKLFF. Full variable domain (rest looked up from reference TRBV5-1 and TRBJ1-4): KAGVTQTPRYLIKTRGQQVTLSCSPISGHRSVSWYQQTPGQGLQFLFEYFSETQRNKGNFPGRFSGRQFSNSRSEMNVSTLELGDSALYLCASSADSRENEKLFFGSGTQLSVL.

J is TRBJ2-7 and V is TRBV29-1, with 11 bases that match TRBD2. The V gene's germline CDR1 is SQVTM and CDR2 ANQGSEA. The CDR3 consists of 14 residues. The V segment lost 5 bases and the J segment 7 bases; nucleotides outside the gene matches: 10. CDR3 sequence: CSVTKTSGNGEQYF. CDR3 DNA sequence: TGCAGCGTTACCAAGACTAGCGGGAACGGAGAGCAGTACTTC.

The chain is built from TRBV7-9 and TRBJ2-5; D is uncertain. V was shortened by 5 bases and J by 5 bases, with 15 bases between the two germline ends. Germline loops: CDR1 SEHNR, CDR2 FQNEAQ (reference sequence). The CDR3 has 14 residues. CDR3 DNA: TGTGCCAGCAGCCCCATACAATTACGGGAGACCCAGTACTTC. This encodes CASSPIQLRETQYF.

This clonotype was counted at least ten times. The genes are TRBV5-6 and TRBJ1-1; D may be TRBD1 (6 bases). The CDR3 contains 13 residues. Trimming removed 6 bases at V and 0 bases at J, with 9 bases between. CDR1 is SGHDT and CDR2 is YYEEEE in the germline V gene. CDR3 DNA: TGTGCCAGCACAGGGGATGTGAACACTGAAGCTTTCTTT. It specifies CASTGDVNTEAFF.

The J gene is TRBJ2-1, the V gene TRBV29-1, with D possibly being TRBD2 (6 bases). With 8 bases removed from V and 4 bases from J, the gap between germline ends came to 12 bases. In germline, CDR1 is SQVTM, CDR2 ANQGSEA. This CDR3 has 12 amino acids. In DNA form, the CDR3 reads TGCAGCACGGGGGTAGGATACAATGAGCAGTTCTTC. This encodes CSTGVGYNEQFF.

This clonotype has just a few counts. The rearrangement links TRBV5-1 to TRBJ2-3; D is possibly TRBD1 (6 bases). Germline-derived CDR1 and CDR2 are SGHRS and YFSETQ. With 5 bases removed from V and 4 bases from J, the gap between germline ends came to 11 bases. CDR3 size: 13 residues. CDR3 nucleotide sequence: TGCGCCAGCAGAGCTGGGGGCGCAGATACGCAGTATTTT. Protein product: CASRAGGADTQYF.

The genes are TRBV4-3 and TRBJ2-1; perhaps D is TRBD1 or TRBD2 (7 bases each). Per germline, CDR1 LGHNA and CDR2 YSLEER. Trimming took off 4 bases at V and 5 bases at J, with 12 bases between the two ends. The CDR3 is made up of 14 amino acids. CDR3 nucleotide sequence: TGCGCCAGCAGCCCCGCAGGGGGGGACAATGAGCAGTTCTTC. Encoded protein: CASSPAGGDNEQFF.

J is TRBJ1-2 and V is TRBV7-9, with 7 bases aligning to TRBD1. V gave up 10 bases and J gave up 4 bases; unmatched junction bases: 6. CDR1 is SEHNR, CDR2 FQNEAQ, per germline (reference sequence). The CDR3 sequence is 12 residues long. The CDR3 DNA reads TGTGCCACCGGGACAGACATCTATGGCTACACCTTC. Translated, it gives CATGTDIYGYTF.

A few counts support this clonotype. CDR3 coding DNA: TGCAGTGCTAGTTCTGCGGAGCGCACAGATACGCAGTATTTT. Encoded protein: CSASSAERTDTQYF. This chain joins TRBV20-1 and TRBJ2-3; D is unclear. The CDR3 is 14 amino acids. CDR1 is DFQATT, CDR2 SNEGSKA, per germline (reference sequence). V dropped 3 bases and J dropped 1 base, with 11 bases sitting between them.

The rearrangement uses TRBV29-1 and TRBJ2-3; D perhaps matches TRBD2 (6 bases). The CDR3 loop spans 15 amino acids. Trimming took off 7 bases at V and 1 base at J, with 18 bases between the two ends. Looked up from germline, CDR1 is SQVTM and CDR2 is ANQGSEA. CDR3 loop: CSASLAALGTDTQYF. In DNA form, the CDR3 reads TGCAGCGCCAGCTTAGCGGCCCTAGGCACAGATACGCAGTATTTT.

The chain is built from TRBV20-1 and TRBJ2-5, with 8 bases fitting TRBD2. Germline V gene lookup returns CDR1 DFQATT and CDR2 SNEGSKA (reference sequence). The CDR3 consists of 14 residues. Trimming cost V 7 bases and J 4 bases; bases outside gene matches: 11. The CDR3 DNA sequence: TGCAGTGTTGAGCGGGAGTATATTCGAGAGACCCAGTACTTC. Its translation: CSVEREYIRETQYF.

V and J are TRBV5-6 and TRBJ2-7, with 9 bases identical to TRBD1. This CDR3 region has 14 residues. The ends lost 5 bases at V and 3 bases at J; junction bases unmatched: 6. Germline V CDR1 and CDR2: SGHDT, YYEEEE. The CDR3 bases are TGTGCCAGCAGAATACAGGGGGCCGACTACGAGCAGTACTTC. The encoded protein is CASRIQGADYEQYF.